This entry is about one TCR beta chain. No antigen is known for it. The data belong to a study of siplizumab effects on memory and regulatory T cells. Whole-study results and caveats: The average Treg-derived proportion among mappable alloreactive CD4+ clones was 65% to 70% with siplizumab versus around 26% in controls.

Germline V gene sequence: CDR1 MNHEY, CDR2 SVGAGI. V lost 7 bases and J lost 5; bases outside the gene matches: 10. The CDR3 contains 14 residues. Only in-frame clones appear in the TCRdb table, and some are missing; sequencing was by immunoSEQ multiplex PCR. The sample has about 120,000 clones, approximately 92% seen once. The chain uses TRBV6-5 and TRBJ2-7; 8 nucleotides match TRBD2. This TCR came from a human donor in good health. The sequencing sample was made of non-Treg CD4+ T cells sorted from blood. The CDR3 here is CASTEGLDADEQYF. As DNA, the CDR3 is TGTGCCAGCACCGAGGGACTAGATGCAGACGAGCAGTACTTC.